Following are 2 T cell receptor beta chains from one sample sequenced in a study of CD8 T cells in ankylosing spondylitis. Overall study findings and caveats: Seemingly characteristic of ankylosing spondylitis blood was a TCR beta motif consisting of roughly 8 highly homologous variants.

TCRdb independently ran MiXCR on the 5' RACE reads; one entry per CDR3 protein. The table shows fewer than 550,000 distinct CDR3 sequences, with approximately 5.3% occurring only once. The antigens for these receptors are not known. Sequences were obtained from blood, either unsorted or a sorted T cell fraction (not recorded which). The receptors stem from a male donor with ankylosing spondylitis.

Many counts were recorded for this clonotype. This chain links TRBV28 with TRBJ1-1, with D possibly being TRBD1 (6 bases). Germline V gene sequence: CDR1 MDHEN, CDR2 SYDVKM. This CDR3 has 15 residues. V shed 4 bases and J shed 4 bases, with 16 bases lying between them. CDR3 sequence: CASSSPTGGSTEAFF. The CDR3 nucleotides are TGTGCCAGCAGTTCACCGACAGGTGGGAGCACTGAAGCTTTCTTT.

This clonotype was detected many times. The chain joins TRBV20-1 to TRBJ1-4; D is undetermined. Germline V gene lookup returns CDR1 DFQATT and CDR2 SNEGSKA (reference sequence). V was clipped by 1 base and J by 4 bases, with 10 bases between them. The length of the CDR3 is 14 residues. CDR3 loop: CSARGGEYNEKLFF. The CDR3, as DNA: TGCAGTGCTAGAGGCGGGGAATATAATGAAAAACTGTTTTTT.